This T cell receptor (beta chain) is drawn from a study of T cell repertoires in cytomegalovirus infection. Study background: Both CMV infection and a matching HLA type were indicated by public TCR beta signatures. Whole-study results and caveats: In two of eight donors, the top clonotype was HLA-C-restricted CMV-specific. Carriers of CMV plus the relevant HLA were identified by cumulative public TCR beta family frequency.

Only a few counts were recorded for this clonotype. Its specificity is not known. With a much larger clone just one base away, this may be a read error. TCRdb called the reads again in MiXCR, with one record for every CDR3 protein. The top ten clones hold 8% of a sample with 97,000 or so distinct CDR3 sequences, 15% to 20% of them seen once. There are 16 residues in the CDR3. CDR1 SGHTA and CDR2 FQGNSA come from the germline V gene. The clonotype originates from a human donor in good health (CMV status not recorded). Some clones in this sample may be carry-over from other donors' samples. The sample comprised PBMCs. The chain employs TRBV7-2 and TRBJ2-7; D may be TRBD1 or TRBD2 (6 bases each). Here the CDR3 DNA reads TGTGCCAGCAGCTTAGGTGTCGGGGGCCAGGCGTACGAGGAGTACTTC. This translates into CASSLGVGGQAYEEYF.